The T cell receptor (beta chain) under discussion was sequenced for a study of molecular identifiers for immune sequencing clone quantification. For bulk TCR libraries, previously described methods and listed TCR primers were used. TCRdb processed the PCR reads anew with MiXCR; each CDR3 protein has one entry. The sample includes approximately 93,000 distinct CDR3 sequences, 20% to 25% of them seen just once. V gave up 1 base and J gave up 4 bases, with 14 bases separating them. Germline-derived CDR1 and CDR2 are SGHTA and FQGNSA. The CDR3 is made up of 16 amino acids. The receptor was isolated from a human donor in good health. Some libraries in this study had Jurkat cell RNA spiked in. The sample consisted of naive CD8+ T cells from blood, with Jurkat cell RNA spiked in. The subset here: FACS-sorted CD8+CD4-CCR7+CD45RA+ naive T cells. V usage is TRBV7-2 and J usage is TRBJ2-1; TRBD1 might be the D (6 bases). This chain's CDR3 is CASSLVRQGLYNEQFF. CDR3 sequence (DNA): TGTGCCAGCAGCTTAGTACGCCAGGGGTTATACAATGAGCAGTTCTTC.